This TCR beta chain derives from a study of shared clonotypes between healthy human individuals. Study details: The donor pool was made up of two women and three men aged 18 to 49. The study used three CD4 naive, three CD4 memory, two CD8 naive and one CD8 memory plate per donor. Notes on the study in general: Shared clonotypes across all four donors exceeded non-shared ones in generation probability.

Comments on this clone: What it binds is not known.

The CDR3 runs 13 residues. Trimming removed 2 bases from V and 4 bases from J, with 8 bases in between. In germline, CDR1 is MNHNS, CDR2 SASEGT. The protocol was immunoSEQ multiplex PCR, while the TCRdb copy is restricted to in-frame clones and leaves out a portion. The table records about 520,000 clones, about 96% of them present only once. This receptor was identified in a woman in her twenties or thirties in good health. The material sequenced was naive CD4+ T cells sorted from blood. As for subset: CD45RA+ positively selected. The chain links TRBV6-1 to TRBJ1-2; D is unclear. DNA for the CDR3: TGTGCCAGCAGTGAACAGGAGCGCTATGGCTACACCTTC. It is translated as CASSEQERYGYTF.